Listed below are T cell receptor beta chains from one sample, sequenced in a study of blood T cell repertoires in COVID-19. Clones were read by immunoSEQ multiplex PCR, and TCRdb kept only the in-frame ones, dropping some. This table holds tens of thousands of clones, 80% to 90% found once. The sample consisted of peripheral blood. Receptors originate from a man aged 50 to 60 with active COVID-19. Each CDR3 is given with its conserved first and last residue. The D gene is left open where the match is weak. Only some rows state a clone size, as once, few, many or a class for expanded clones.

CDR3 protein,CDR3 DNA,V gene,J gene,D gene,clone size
CASSLLLGTGDYEQYF,TGTGCCAGCAGCTTACTCTTAGGGACAGGTGACTACGAGCAGTACTTC,TRBV7-2,TRBJ2-7,TRBD1,NA
CASSSTGMGTDTQYF,TGTGCCAGTAGTTCCACAGGGATGGGCACAGATACGCAGTATTTT,TRBV19,TRBJ2-3,NA,NA
CASTELWTGLDTEAFF,TGTGCCAGTACTGAATTGTGGACAGGCCTGGACACTGAAGCTTTCTTT,TRBV19,TRBJ1-1,TRBD1,NA
CASSTTGISPLHF,TGTGCCAGCAGTACAACAGGGATCTCACCCCTCCACTTT,TRBV6-6,TRBJ1-6,NA,medium-sized
CASGLLESSYEQYF,TGTGCCAGCGGCTTACTAGAAAGCTCCTACGAGCAGTACTTC,TRBV11-2,TRBJ2-7,NA,NA
CASSMSGQGKMRNGYTF,TGTGCCAGTAGTATGTCCGGACAGGGGAAGATGAGGAATGGCTACACCTTC,TRBV19,TRBJ1-2,TRBD1,few
CASNLAPYEQYF,TGTGCCAGCAACCTAGCTCCATACGAGCAGTACTTC,TRBV6-5,TRBJ2-7,NA,NA
CAIYSGASYEQYF,TGTGCCATCTACAGCGGGGCCTCCTACGAGCAGTACTTC,TRBV19,TRBJ2-7,TRBD2,NA
CASSTGTGNAEQYF,TGTGCCAGCAGTACTGGGACAGGGAATGCCGAGCAGTACTTC,TRBV28,TRBJ2-7,TRBD1,NA
CASSQAPRPGTANTDTQYF,TGCGCCAGCAGCCAAGCCCCTAGGCCCGGGACAGCAAACACAGATACGCAGTATTTT,TRBV4-3,TRBJ2-3,TRBD1,NA
CSVEVSSGGDTQYF,TGCAGCGTTGAAGTTTCCAGCGGTGGGGATACGCAGTATTTT,TRBV29-1,TRBJ2-3,NA,NA
CASRAARLALNEQFF,TGTGCCAGTAGAGCCGCGCGTCTAGCGCTCAATGAGCAGTTCTTC,TRBV19,TRBJ2-1,NA,NA
CASSIASGQGYEQYF,TGTGCCAGTAGTATAGCCTCGGGACAGGGCTACGAGCAGTACTTC,TRBV19,TRBJ2-7,TRBD1,NA
CASSSRGTSHNEQFF,TGTGCCAGCAGTTCCAGAGGGACTAGTCACAATGAGCAGTTCTTC,TRBV6-2/TRBV6-3,TRBJ2-1,TRBD2,NA
CASSPWALAATDTQYF,TGCGCCAGCAGCCCCTGGGCGCTAGCGGCCACAGATACGCAGTATTTT,TRBV4-1,TRBJ2-3,TRBD2,NA
CASSSGTGGTDTQYF,TGCGCCAGCAGCTCCGGGACAGGGGGCACAGATACGCAGTATTTT,TRBV10-2,TRBJ2-3,TRBD1,NA
CASSLGAEVWGYTF,TGTGCCAGCAGCTTGGGCGCCGAGGTTTGGGGCTACACCTTC,TRBV5-6,TRBJ1-2,NA,NA
CASSLQGRPYEQYF,TGTGCCAGCAGCTTACAGGGGAGACCCTACGAGCAGTACTTC,TRBV5-6,TRBJ2-7,TRBD1,NA
CASSQVLLQETQYF,TGCGCCAGCAGCCAAGTTTTACTACAAGAGACCCAGTACTTC,TRBV4-1,TRBJ2-5,NA,once
CASSLRTGLYNEQFF,TGTGCCAGCAGCCTCAGGACAGGGCTCTACAATGAGCAGTTCTTC,TRBV7-2,TRBJ2-1,TRBD1,NA
CASSSRDRLINEQFF,TGTGCCAGCAGCTCCCGGGACAGGCTTATCAATGAGCAGTTCTTC,TRBV13,TRBJ2-1,TRBD1,NA
CASSLDPSGSYNEQFF,TGCGCCAGCAGCTTGGATCCTAGCGGGTCCTACAATGAGCAGTTCTTC,TRBV5-1,TRBJ2-1,TRBD2,once
CASSFKASGVYEQYF,TGTGCCAGCAGTTTTAAGGCTAGCGGTGTCTACGAGCAGTACTTC,TRBV28,TRBJ2-7,TRBD2,NA
CASSYEGGAYEQYF,TGTGCCAGCAGTTACGAGGGGGGGGCCTACGAGCAGTACTTC,TRBV6-2/TRBV6-3,TRBJ2-7,NA,NA
CASSYGEETQYF,TGTGCCAGCAGTTACGGAGAAGAGACCCAGTACTTC,TRBV6-6,TRBJ2-5,NA,NA
CASSIDRPNTGELFF,TGTGCCAGTAGTATAGATCGTCCGAACACCGGGGAGCTGTTTTTT,TRBV19,TRBJ2-2,NA,NA
CASEPRDTQYF,TGTGCCAGCGAACCTCGGGATACGCAGTATTTT,TRBV6-5,TRBJ2-3,NA,NA
CASSLTGQGGTDTQYF,TGCGCCAGCAGCTTGACTGGACAGGGGGGCACAGATACGCAGTATTTT,TRBV5-1,TRBJ2-3,TRBD1,NA
CASRLVEASGRAYTQYF,TGTGCAAGTCGCTTAGTGGAGGCTAGCGGGAGGGCCTATACGCAGTATTTT,TRBV12-2,TRBJ2-3,NA,NA
CASSQDGGGRSPLHF,TGCGCCAGCAGCCAAGATGGGGGAGGCCGCTCACCCCTCCACTTT,TRBV4-3,TRBJ1-6,NA,NA
CAWSYRGKDTQYF,TGTGCCTGGAGTTACAGGGGGAAGGATACGCAGTATTTT,TRBV30,TRBJ2-3,TRBD1,NA
CASSRSSGGAGDTQYF,TGTGCCAGTAGTAGATCTAGCGGGGGGGCCGGAGATACGCAGTATTTT,TRBV19,TRBJ2-3,TRBD2,NA
CASSINRDRQPQHF,TGTGCCAGTAGTATAAACAGGGACAGGCAGCCCCAGCATTTT,TRBV19,TRBJ1-5,TRBD1,once
CASSGREVSTDTQYF,TGTGCCAGCAGCGGGAGGGAGGTTAGCACAGATACGCAGTATTTT,TRBV27,TRBJ2-3,TRBD2,few
CASSRTTGNRDTQYF,TGTGCCAGCTCACGTACTACGGGAAATCGTGATACGCAGTATTTT,TRBV18,TRBJ2-3,NA,NA
CASSLAQRGGGRNNEQFF,TGTGCCAGCAGCTTAGCCCAAAGGGGGGGCGGGAGGAACAATGAGCAGTTCTTC,TRBV11-2,TRBJ2-1,TRBD2,few
CASKGTGWYGYTF,TGTGCCAGCAAGGGGACAGGGTGGTATGGCTACACCTTC,TRBV6-5,TRBJ1-2,TRBD1,NA
CASSTTIGGMGQPQHF,TGTGCCAGTAGTACCACAATCGGGGGAATGGGACAGCCCCAGCATTTT,TRBV19,TRBJ1-5,NA,NA
CASSLGPGVDTEAFF,TGCGCCAGCAGCTTGGGGCCGGGAGTGGACACTGAAGCTTTCTTT,TRBV5-1,TRBJ1-1,NA,NA
CASSLGTGEQYF,TGTGCCAGCAGCTTGGGGACAGGGGAGCAGTACTTC,TRBV11-3,TRBJ2-7,TRBD1,NA
CASSGLGQGARLQDGYTF,TGTGCCAGCAGCGGACTTGGACAGGGGGCGCGTCTCCAGGACGGCTACACCTTC,TRBV9,TRBJ1-2,TRBD1,once
CASSLEGQGFDEQYF,TGCGCCAGCAGCTTGGAGGGACAGGGGTTCGACGAGCAGTACTTC,TRBV5-1,TRBJ2-7,TRBD1,NA
CASSVRDRAYEQYF,TGTGCCAGCAGCGTCAGGGACAGGGCCTACGAGCAGTACTTC,TRBV5-6,TRBJ2-7,TRBD1,NA
CASSLASQGADYGYTF,TGTGCCAGCAGCTTAGCGTCGCAGGGGGCCGACTATGGCTACACCTTC,TRBV7-2,TRBJ1-2,TRBD1,once
CAISPSGSSTDTQYF,TGTGCCATCAGTCCTAGCGGGAGTAGCACAGATACGCAGTATTTT,TRBV10-3,TRBJ2-3,TRBD2,NA
CASSPLPGPPEQYF,TGTGCCAGCAGCCCCCTGCCAGGGCCGCCGGAGCAGTACTTC,TRBV4-2,TRBJ2-7,NA,once
CASSLVRGGTGELFF,TGCGCCAGCAGCTTGGTCCGGGGGGGAACCGGGGAGCTGTTTTTT,TRBV5-1,TRBJ2-2,TRBD2,NA
CASRIRDRVFNEQYF,TGTGCCAGCAGAATACGGGACAGGGTGTTCAACGAGCAGTACTTC,TRBV27,TRBJ2-7,TRBD1,NA
CAWRLAGFTSTDTQYF,TGTGCCTGGAGACTAGCGGGGTTTACTAGCACAGATACGCAGTATTTT,TRBV30,TRBJ2-3,TRBD2,NA
CASSLVSLQETQYF,TGCGCCAGCAGCTTGGTGTCCCTACAAGAGACCCAGTACTTC,TRBV5-1,TRBJ2-5,NA,NA
CASSGTGTGGYTF,TGTGCCAGCAGCGGGACAGGGACGGGTGGCTACACCTTC,TRBV7-9,TRBJ1-2,TRBD1,NA
CASSLALIGTGGNSPLHF,TGTGCCAGCAGCTTAGCGCTTATAGGGACAGGGGGAAATTCACCCCTCCACTTT,TRBV7-8,TRBJ1-6,TRBD1,NA
CAISESKGAGTEAFF,TGTGCCATCAGTGAGTCGAAGGGGGCTGGAACTGAAGCTTTCTTT,TRBV10-3,TRBJ1-1,TRBD1,NA
CASRKQGDSPLHF,TGCGCCAGCAGGAAGCAGGGGGATTCACCCCTCCACTTT,TRBV5-1,TRBJ1-6,TRBD1,NA
CAWSLSGGRVEQYF,TGTGCCTGGAGTTTGTCAGGGGGCCGCGTCGAGCAGTACTTC,TRBV30,TRBJ2-7,TRBD1,NA
CASSRQGEQFF,TGTGCCAGCAGCCGCCAGGGAGAGCAGTTCTTC,TRBV7-9,TRBJ2-1,NA,NA
CASSSPSTPRTDTQYF,TGTGCCAGTAGTTCACCCTCGACACCCCGCACAGATACGCAGTATTTT,TRBV19,TRBJ2-3,NA,NA
CASSFRGGGETQYF,TGCGCCAGCAGCTTTCGCGGGGGCGGGGAGACCCAGTACTTC,TRBV5-1,TRBJ2-5,NA,NA
CASSPGPNNEQFF,TGTGCCAGCAGCCCAGGCCCGAACAATGAGCAGTTCTTC,TRBV7-2,TRBJ2-1,NA,NA